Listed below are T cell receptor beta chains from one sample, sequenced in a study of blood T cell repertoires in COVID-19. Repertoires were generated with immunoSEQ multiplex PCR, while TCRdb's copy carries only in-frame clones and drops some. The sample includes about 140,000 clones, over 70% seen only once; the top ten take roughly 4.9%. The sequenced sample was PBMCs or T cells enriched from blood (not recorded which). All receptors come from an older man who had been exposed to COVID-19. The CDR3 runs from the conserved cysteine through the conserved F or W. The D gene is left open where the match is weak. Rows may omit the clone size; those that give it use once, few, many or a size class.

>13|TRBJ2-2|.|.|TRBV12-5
CASGRLGTGELFF
TGTGCTAGTGGTCGACTTGGCACCGGGGAGCTGTTTTTT
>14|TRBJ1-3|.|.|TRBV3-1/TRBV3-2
CASSHTGTGNTIYF
TGTGCCAGCAGCCATACAGGGACTGGAAACACCATATATTTT
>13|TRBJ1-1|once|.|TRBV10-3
CAISETVNTEAFF
TGTGCCATCAGTGAGACAGTAAACACTGAAGCTTTCTTT
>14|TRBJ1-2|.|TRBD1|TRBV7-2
CASSLEQGIGGYTF
TGTGCCAGCAGCTTGGAACAGGGGATCGGGGGCTACACCTTC
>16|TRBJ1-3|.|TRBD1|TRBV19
CASSMGQGAPGNTIYF
TGTGCCAGTAGTATGGGACAGGGGGCTCCTGGAAACACCATATATTTT
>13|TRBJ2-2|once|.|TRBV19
CASSPLNTGELFF
TGTGCCAGTAGTCCCCTCAACACCGGGGAGCTGTTTTTT
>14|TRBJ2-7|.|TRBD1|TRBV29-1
CSVEDGTGGYEQYF
TGCAGCGTGGAGGATGGAACAGGGGGTTACGAGCAGTACTTC
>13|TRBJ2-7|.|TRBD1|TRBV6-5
CASRDRGRDEQYF
TGTGCCAGCAGGGACAGGGGGCGCGACGAGCAGTACTTC
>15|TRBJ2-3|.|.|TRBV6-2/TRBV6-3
CASSYSITSTDTQYF
TGTGCCAGCAGTTACTCTATTACTAGCACAGATACGCAGTATTTT
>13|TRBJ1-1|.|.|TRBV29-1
CSVDLQGRTEAFF
TGCAGCGTTGACCTGCAGGGTAGGACTGAAGCTTTCTTT
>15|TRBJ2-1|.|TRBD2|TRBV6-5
CASSYGLAGVNEQFF
TGTGCCAGCAGTTACGGCCTAGCGGGGGTTAATGAGCAGTTCTTC
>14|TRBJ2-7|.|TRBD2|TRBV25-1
CASRPGSGNHEQYF
TGTGCCAGCAGACCCGGTAGCGGGAATCACGAGCAGTACTTC
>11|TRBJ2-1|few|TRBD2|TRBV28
CASRGGLAQFF
TGTGCCAGCAGGGGGGGACTAGCTCAGTTCTTC
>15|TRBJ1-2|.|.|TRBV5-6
CASTPTGSGSYGYTF
TGTGCCAGCACGCCGACAGGTTCAGGTTCCTATGGCTACACCTTC
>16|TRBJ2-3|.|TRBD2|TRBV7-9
CASSLARSGGADTQYF
TGTGCCAGCAGCTTAGCGCGGAGCGGGGGTGCAGATACGCAGTATTTT
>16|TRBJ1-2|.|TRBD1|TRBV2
CASNLRDRGANYGYTF
TGTGCCAGTAACCTCCGGGACAGGGGGGCTAACTATGGCTACACCTTC
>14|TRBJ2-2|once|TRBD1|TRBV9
CASSLGTVVGELFF
TGTGCCAGCAGCCTCGGGACAGTAGTCGGGGAGCTGTTTTTT
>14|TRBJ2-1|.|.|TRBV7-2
CASSFSGYYNEQFF
TGTGCCAGCAGCTTCTCAGGGTACTACAATGAGCAGTTCTTC
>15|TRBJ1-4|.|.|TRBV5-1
CASSLLVGHEEKLFF
TGCGCCAGCAGCTTGTTGGTGGGGCATGAAGAAAAACTGTTTTTT
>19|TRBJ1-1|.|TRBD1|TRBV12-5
CASGLTRTGELSSNTEAFF
TGTGCTAGTGGTTTGACCCGGACAGGAGAATTAAGTTCTAACACTGAAGCTTTCTTT
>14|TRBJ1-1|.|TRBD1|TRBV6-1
CASSEYQGEVEAFF
TGTGCCAGCAGTGAATACCAGGGGGAGGTTGAAGCTTTCTTT
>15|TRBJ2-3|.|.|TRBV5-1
CASSGGQWSTDTQYF
TGCGCCAGCAGCGGCGGACAGTGGAGCACAGATACGCAGTATTTT
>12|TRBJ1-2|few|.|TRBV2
CATSDSNYGYTF
TGTGCCACATCTGACAGTAACTATGGCTACACCTTC
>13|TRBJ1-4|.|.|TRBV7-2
CASGGRENEKLFF
TGTGCCTCGGGGGGCAGGGAGAATGAAAAACTGTTTTTT
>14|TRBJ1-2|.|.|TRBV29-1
CSVVRTDYNYGYTF
TGCAGCGTTGTAAGGACGGACTACAACTATGGCTACACCTTC
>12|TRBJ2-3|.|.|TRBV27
CASIPSTDTQYF
TGTGCCAGCATCCCTAGCACAGATACGCAGTATTTT
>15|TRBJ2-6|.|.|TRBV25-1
CASSGGDSGANVLTF
TGTGCCAGCAGTGGGGGGGACTCTGGGGCCAACGTCCTGACTTTC
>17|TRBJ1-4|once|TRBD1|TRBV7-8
CASSFRRQGASNEKLFF
TGTGCCAGCAGCTTTAGGAGACAGGGGGCGTCTAATGAAAAACTGTTTTTT
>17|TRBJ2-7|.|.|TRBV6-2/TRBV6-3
CASSYQLRDFGSYEQYF
TGTGCCAGCAGTTACCAGCTCAGGGACTTCGGTTCCTACGAGCAGTACTTC
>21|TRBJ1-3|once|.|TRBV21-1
CASSKVLGSGDRGLGGNTIYF
TGTGCCAGCAGCAAAGTCCTTGGGAGCGGGGACCGTGGTCTGGGTGGAAACACCATATATTTT
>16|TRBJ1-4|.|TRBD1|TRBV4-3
CASSQEGRDRADKLFF
TGCGCCAGCAGCCAAGAGGGGAGGGACAGGGCTGACAAACTGTTTTTT
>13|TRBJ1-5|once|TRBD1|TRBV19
CASRDRGDQPQHF
TGTGCCAGTCGGGACAGGGGGGATCAGCCCCAGCATTTT
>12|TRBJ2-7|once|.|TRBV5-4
CASSSPGVGQYF
TGTGCCAGCAGCTCGCCAGGGGTAGGGCAGTACTTC
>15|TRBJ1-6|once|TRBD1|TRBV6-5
CASSYPGQGALSLHF
TGTGCCAGCAGTTATCCGGGACAGGGTGCTCTGTCCCTCCACTTT
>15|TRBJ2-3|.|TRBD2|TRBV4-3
CASSQGTSGKDTQYF
TGCGCCAGCAGCCAAGGGACTAGCGGGAAAGATACGCAGTATTTT
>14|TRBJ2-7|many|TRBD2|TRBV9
CASNRGGRAYEQYF
TGTGCCAGCAATCGTGGCGGGAGGGCCTACGAGCAGTACTTC
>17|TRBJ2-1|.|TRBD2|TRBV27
CASSRHGTSGSFNEQFF
TGTGCCAGCAGTCGACATGGGACTAGCGGGAGCTTCAATGAGCAGTTCTTC
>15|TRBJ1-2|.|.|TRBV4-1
CASSQGGPGGYGYTF
TGCGCCAGCAGCCAAGGAGGCCCCGGGGGCTATGGCTACACCTTC
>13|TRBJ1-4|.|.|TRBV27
CASSLSGGVKLFF
TGTGCCAGCAGTTTATCGGGGGGAGTGAAACTGTTTTTT
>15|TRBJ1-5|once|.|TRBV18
CASSPQSVSNQPQHF
TGTGCCAGCTCCCCTCAGTCCGTTTCGAATCAGCCCCAGCATTTT
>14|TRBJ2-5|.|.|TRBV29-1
CSVEGAGYGETQYF
TGCAGCGTTGAAGGGGCAGGGTATGGAGAGACCCAGTACTTC
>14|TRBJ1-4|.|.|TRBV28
CASSRGGPEIKLFF
TGTGCCAGCAGCCGCGGGGGACCAGAGATAAAACTGTTTTTT
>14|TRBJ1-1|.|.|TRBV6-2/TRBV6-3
CASSSYPGDTEAFF
TGTGCCAGCAGCTCGTACCCGGGGGACACTGAAGCTTTCTTT
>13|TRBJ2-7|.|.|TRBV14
CASSQELYYEQYF
TGTGCCAGCAGCCAAGAACTATACTACGAGCAGTACTTC
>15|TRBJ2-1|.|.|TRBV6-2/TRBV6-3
CASSYQALALNEQFF
TGTGCCAGCAGTTATCAAGCGCTAGCCCTCAATGAGCAGTTCTTC
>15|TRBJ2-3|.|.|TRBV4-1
CASSQGPSGTDTQYF
TGCGCCAGCAGCCAAGGGCCTAGCGGCACAGATACGCAGTATTTT